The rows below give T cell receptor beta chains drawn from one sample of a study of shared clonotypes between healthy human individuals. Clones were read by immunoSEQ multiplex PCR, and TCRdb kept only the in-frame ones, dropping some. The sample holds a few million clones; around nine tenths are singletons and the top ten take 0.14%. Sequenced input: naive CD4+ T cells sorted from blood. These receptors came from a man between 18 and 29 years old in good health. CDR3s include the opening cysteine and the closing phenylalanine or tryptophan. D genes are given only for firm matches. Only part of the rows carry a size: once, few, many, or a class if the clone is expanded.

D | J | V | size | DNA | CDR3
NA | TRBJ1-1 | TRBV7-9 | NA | TGTGCCAGCAGCATAGCCCTTACTGAAGCTTTCTTT | CASSIALTEAFF
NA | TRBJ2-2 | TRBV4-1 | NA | TGCGCCAGCAGCCAAGCTGGAGGGAACACCGGGGAGCTGTTTTTT | CASSQAGGNTGELFF
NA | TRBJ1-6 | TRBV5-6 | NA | TGTGCCAGCAGCCCTTGGCTGTTCGGGTCACCCCTCCACTTT | CASSPWLFGSPLHF
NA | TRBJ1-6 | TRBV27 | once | TGTGCCAGCAGCTCCTGGGACACGGCGGATTCACCCCTCCACTTT | CASSSWDTADSPLHF
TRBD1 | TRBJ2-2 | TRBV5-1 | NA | TGCGCCAGTAGCACCACAGGGGACACCGGGGAGCTGTTTTTT | CASSTTGDTGELFF
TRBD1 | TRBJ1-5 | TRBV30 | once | TGTGCCTGGAGTGGGGACAGGGGGAAAGGCCAGCCCCAGCATTTT | CAWSGDRGKGQPQHF
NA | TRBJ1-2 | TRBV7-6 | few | TGTGCCAGCAGCCCAATAGGGGGTGGCTACACCTTC | CASSPIGGGYTF
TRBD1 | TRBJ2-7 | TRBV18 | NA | TGTGCCAGCTCACGACCTTCAGGGGGTTACTACGAGCAGTACTTC | CASSRPSGGYYEQYF
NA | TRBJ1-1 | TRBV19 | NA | TGTGCCAGTAGTATAGCTGGGAGGGGCACTGAAGCTTTCTTT | CASSIAGRGTEAFF
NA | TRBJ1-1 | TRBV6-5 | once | TGTGCCAGCAGGCCCGGTATGACGAACACTGAAGCTTTCTTT | CASRPGMTNTEAFF
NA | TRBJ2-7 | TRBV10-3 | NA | TGTGCCATCAGTCCCGGGGGACAGATGAAATACGAGCAGTACTTC | CAISPGGQMKYEQYF
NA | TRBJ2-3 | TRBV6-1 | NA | TGTGCCAGCAGTGAAGGTAGCAGGGGACGAATCTCTAGCACAGATACGCAGTATTTT | CASSEGSRGRISSTDTQYF
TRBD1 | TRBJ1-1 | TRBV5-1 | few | TGCGCCAGCAGCTCTCTACAGGGGGGGCACACTGAAGCTTTCTTT | CASSSLQGGHTEAFF
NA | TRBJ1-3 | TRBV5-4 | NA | TGTGCCAGCAGCTCTCCAAGCTCTGGAAACACCATATATTTT | CASSSPSSGNTIYF
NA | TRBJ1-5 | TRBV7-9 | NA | TGTGCCAGCAGCTCGGAGGGGGAGAATCAGCCCCAGCATTTT | CASSSEGENQPQHF
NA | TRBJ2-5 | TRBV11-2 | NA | TGTGCCAGCAGCTTAGAACGCCAAGAGACCCAGTACTTC | CASSLERQETQYF
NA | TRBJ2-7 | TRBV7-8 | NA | TGTGCCAGCAGCTTAGAGGCAGGGGACTCCTACGAGCAGTACTTC | CASSLEAGDSYEQYF
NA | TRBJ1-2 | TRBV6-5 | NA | TGTGCCAGCAGCCTAACCACTAGACCTGGAAGTGGCTACACCTTC | CASSLTTRPGSGYTF
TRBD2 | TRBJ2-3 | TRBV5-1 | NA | TGCGCCAGCAGCTTAGCGGGAACTAGAGATACGCAGTATTTT | CASSLAGTRDTQYF
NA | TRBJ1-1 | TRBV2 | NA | TGTGCCAGCAGTGAAAGGGGACGTACTGAAGCTTTCTTT | CASSERGRTEAFF
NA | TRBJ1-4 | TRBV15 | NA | TGTGCCACCAGCAGTTGGAGGTGGGGAACAACTAATGAAAAACTGTTTTTT | CATSSWRWGTTNEKLFF
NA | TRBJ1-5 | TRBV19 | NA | TGTGCCAGTAGTGGTCGCGGACAATTTCTGCATAGCAATCAGCCCCAGCATTTT | CASSGRGQFLHSNQPQHF
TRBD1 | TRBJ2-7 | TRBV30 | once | TGTGCCTGGGACCTGGGACAGTCCTACGAGCAGTACTTC | CAWDLGQSYEQYF
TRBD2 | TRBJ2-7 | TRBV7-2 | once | TGTGCCAGCAGCCCAGGACTAGCTCGCTACGAGCAGTACTTC | CASSPGLARYEQYF
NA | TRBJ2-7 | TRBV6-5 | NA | TGTGCCAGTAATAGGGACGGGCGGTCCGAGCAGTACTTC | CASNRDGRSEQYF
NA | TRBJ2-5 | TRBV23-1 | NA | TGCGCCAGCAGTCTAGGACAGAAACTTCACCGGGAAGAGACCCAGTACTTC | CASSLGQKLHREETQYF